These T cell receptor beta chains were read from a single sample in a study of shared clonotypes between healthy human individuals. TCRdb's copy holds only in-frame clones and misses some; the assay was immunoSEQ multiplex PCR. This sample yields 1.5 million to 2.5 million clones, of which about 95% are seen a single time; approximately 1.2% belongs to the top ten. Sequences were obtained from naive CD8+ T cells sorted from blood. The receptors come from a man aged 18 to 30 in good health. Both conserved end residues are part of each CDR3. Fields, in order: V gene, clone size, D gene, J gene, CDR3 protein, CDR3 DNA. The D gene is left open where the match is weak. For some rows the clone size is stated as once, few or many, or as a class when expanded; others skip it.

>TRBV27|once|TRBD2|TRBJ2-7
CASSFSSGSIRYEQYF
TGTGCCAGCAGTTTTTCTAGCGGGAGTATCCGGTACGAGCAGTACTTC
>TRBV27|once|TRBD2|TRBJ2-5
CASSLGSGEQETQYF
TGTGCCAGCAGTTTGGGTAGCGGGGAGCAAGAGACCCAGTACTTC
>TRBV18|NA|NA|TRBJ2-7
CASSPSPGAGIYYEQYF
TGTGCCAGCTCCCCGTCCCCCGGGGCGGGGATATACTACGAGCAGTACTTC
>TRBV6-5|once|NA|TRBJ2-3
CASSYWQGTDTQYF
TGTGCCAGCAGTTACTGGCAGGGCACAGATACGCAGTATTTT
>TRBV7-8|NA|NA|TRBJ2-5
CASSELINYAQYF
TGTGCCAGCAGCGAACTTATCAACTATGCCCAGTACTTC
>TRBV19|NA|NA|TRBJ1-1
CASRLSNTEAFF
TGTGCCAGCCGGCTCTCGAACACTGAAGCTTTCTTT
>TRBV5-1|NA|NA|TRBJ1-1
CASRQGGDTEAFF
TGCGCCAGCAGGCAGGGAGGAGACACTGAAGCTTTCTTT
>TRBV5-6|NA|NA|TRBJ2-7
CASSLSPGNEQYF
TGTGCCAGCAGCCTCAGTCCGGGGAACGAGCAGTACTTC
>TRBV30|NA|NA|TRBJ1-4
CAWSVGAIEKLFF
TGTGCCTGGAGTGTAGGAGCCATAGAGAAACTGTTTTTT
>TRBV27|NA|TRBD2|TRBJ2-3
CASSLGAGGGTDTQYF
TGTGCCAGCAGTTTAGGAGCGGGAGGCGGCACAGATACGCAGTATTTT
>TRBV9|NA|NA|TRBJ2-2
CASSLSGGELFF
TGTGCCAGCAGCCTGAGCGGCGGGGAGCTGTTTTTT
>TRBV19|NA|NA|TRBJ1-5
CASSSAMGVRQPQHF
TGTGCCAGTAGTTCCGCTATGGGGGTACGTCAGCCCCAGCATTTT
>TRBV6-1|NA|NA|TRBJ2-5
CASSGLLAGETQYF
TGTGCCAGCAGTGGACTACTAGCTGGGGAGACCCAGTACTTC
>TRBV4-2|NA|NA|TRBJ2-3
CASSPTVSTDTQYF
TGTGCCAGCAGCCCCACAGTAAGCACAGATACGCAGTATTTT
>TRBV6-5|NA|NA|TRBJ1-4
CASSLVPGLDEKLFF
TGTGCCAGCAGCCTCGTTCCCGGCCTAGATGAAAAACTGTTTTTT
>TRBV4-1|NA|NA|TRBJ2-7
CASSQAPREYEQYF
TGCGCCAGCAGCCAAGCCCCGAGGGAGTACGAGCAGTACTTC
>TRBV27|once|TRBD2|TRBJ2-7
CASSPTSGGYEQYF
TGTGCCAGCAGTCCTACTAGCGGGGGCTACGAGCAGTACTTC
>TRBV5-1|NA|TRBD1|TRBJ2-3
CASSFGTGGTDTQYF
TGCGCCAGCAGCTTCGGGACAGGGGGCACAGATACGCAGTATTTT
>TRBV7-9|NA|TRBD2|TRBJ2-7
CASELSGGLPLSSYEQYF
TGTGCCAGCGAGTTGAGCGGGGGGCTCCCCCTCAGCTCCTACGAGCAGTACTTC
>TRBV15|NA|NA|TRBJ2-7
CATSMGASTPYEQYF
TGTGCCACCAGCATGGGCGCCTCCACTCCCTACGAGCAGTACTTC
>TRBV5-8|NA|NA|TRBJ2-7
CASSPDSSSYEQYF
TGTGCCAGCAGCCCTGACAGTAGCTCCTACGAGCAGTACTTC
>TRBV28|NA|NA|TRBJ1-2
CASSTGQGYGYTF
TGTGCCAGCAGCACGGGACAAGGCTATGGCTACACCTTC
>TRBV4-3|NA|NA|TRBJ2-1
CASSQENKGNEQFF
TGCGCCAGCAGCCAAGAAAATAAGGGGAATGAGCAGTTCTTC
>TRBV9|NA|NA|TRBJ1-4
CASSVGTGNEKLFF
TGTGCCAGCAGCGTAGGAACAGGCAATGAAAAACTGTTTTTT
>TRBV5-6|NA|NA|TRBJ2-7
CASSLGRSLHEQYF
TGTGCCAGCAGCTTGGGCAGGAGCCTCCACGAGCAGTACTTC
>TRBV6-6|NA|NA|TRBJ2-7
CASSPSRASSYEQYF
TGTGCCAGCAGTCCCTCCCGGGCCTCCTCCTACGAGCAGTACTTC
>TRBV30|NA|NA|TRBJ2-1
CAWSVLGLAYNEQFF
TGTGCCTGGAGTGTATTGGGTCTAGCCTACAATGAGCAGTTCTTC
>TRBV6-5|once|NA|TRBJ2-1
CASSYSESNEQFF
TGTGCCAGCAGTTACTCCGAGTCCAATGAGCAGTTCTTC
>TRBV25-1|NA|TRBD1|TRBJ2-7
CASSAGTGAYEQYF
TGTGCCAGCAGTGCCGGGACAGGGGCCTACGAGCAGTACTTC
>TRBV7-2|NA|TRBD1|TRBJ2-2
CASSMDRSNTGELFF
TGTGCCAGCAGCATGGACAGGTCTAACACCGGGGAGCTGTTTTTT